These 16 T cell receptor beta chains share one sample of origin, sequenced in a study of beta chain features in type 1 diabetes. Broader study findings: TCRB CDR3s from Type 1 diabetes patients were moderately but significantly shorter in all four CD4+ subsets.

These receptors' targets are unknown. Expressed TCRB transcripts were sequenced because the isolated RNA had all been reverse transcribed beforehand. Clones were sequenced by immunoSEQ multiplex PCR, and TCRdb holds only the in-frame ones, with some missing. The data hold roughly 230,000 clones, with around 9.9% observed a single time. The sample consisted of naive CD4+ T cells from blood. These receptors came from a man aged 30-40 years with type 1 diabetes.

In its sample, this clone was seen a few times. The rearrangement joins TRBV7-9 to TRBJ1-6; the D gene is possibly TRBD1 (5 bases). The V gene's germline CDR1 is SEHNR and CDR2 FQNEAQ (reference sequence). Trimming pared 5 bases from V and 9 bases from J, leaving 17 bases between. CDR3 length equals 15 residues. CDR3 sequence (DNA): TGTGCCAGCAGCCGGAGACAGTCCGATCTTTCACCCCTCCACTTT. This encodes CASSRRQSDLSPLHF. The full variable domain, rest sourced from reference TRBV7-9 and TRBJ1-6, is DTGVSQNPRHKITKRGQNVTFRCDPISEHNRLYWYRQTLGQGPEFLTYFQNEAQLEKSRLLSDRFSAERPKGSFSTLEIQRTEQGDSAMYLCASSRRQSDLSPLHFGNGTRLTVT.

The chain joins TRBV5-6 to TRBJ2-7; D remains unclear. There are 13 residues in the CDR3. Trimming took off 3 bases at V and 0 bases at J, with 7 bases between the two ends. The germline gives CDR1 SGHDT, CDR2 YYEEEE. The CDR3: CASSYTISYEQYF. In DNA, the CDR3 is TGTGCCAGCAGCTACACGATCTCCTACGAGCAGTACTTC.

The chain is built from TRBV30 and TRBJ1-2; D is unresolved. The V and J ends lost 6 bases and 8 bases respectively, with 7 bases between them. Germline assignment: CDR1 GTSNPN and CDR2 SVGIG (reference sequence). The CDR3 spans 9 residues. Written as DNA, the CDR3 is TGTGCCTGCTCCCCCGGCTACACCTTC. Residues: CACSPGYTF.

The chain is built from TRBV7-9 and TRBJ2-2; 10 bases match TRBD1. The CDR3 has 16 amino acids. Germline V CDR1 and CDR2: SEHNR, FQNEAQ (reference sequence). V lost 6 bases, J lost 3 bases, and 7 bases stayed unmatched. The CDR3, as DNA: TGTGCCAGCAGATTGGGACAGGGGAGTTACACCGGGGAGCTGTTTTTT. Amino acids: CASRLGQGSYTGELFF. Drawing the rest from reference TRBV7-9 and TRBJ2-2, the complete variable domain is DTGVSQNPRHKITKRGQNVTFRCDPISEHNRLYWYRQTLGQGPEFLTYFQNEAQLEKSRLLSDRFSAERPKGSFSTLEIQRTEQGDSAMYLCASRLGQGSYTGELFFGEGSRLTVL.

The chain links TRBV7-6 to TRBJ1-5; 9 bases are a match to TRBD1. The germline gives CDR1 SGHVS, CDR2 FNYEAQ. The CDR3 is made up of 16 amino acids. Trimming at V came to 5 bases and at J to 3 bases, leaving 8 bases not matched to a gene. CDR3 sequence: CASSNTGTGPNQPQHF. The CDR3 DNA reads as TGTGCCAGCAGCAATACCGGGACAGGGCCCAATCAGCCCCAGCATTTT.

The chain links TRBV2 to TRBJ2-2; D is uncertain. V was shortened by 3 bases and J by 8 bases, with 10 bases between the two germline ends. Germline loops: CDR1 SNHLY, CDR2 FYNNEI. The CDR3 runs to 13 residues. Here the CDR3 DNA reads TGTGCCAGCAGTGACAGTCCTCCGGGGGAGCTGTTTTTT. Translation: CASSDSPPGELFF.

Only a few counts were recorded for this clone. The chain couples TRBV15 to TRBJ1-6; 9 bases fit TRBD1. The CDR3 runs to 16 residues. Germline CDR1 and CDR2: LNHNV and YYDKDF (reference sequence). Losses at the gene ends were 1 base for V and 9 bases for J; bases not matched to a gene: 7. The CDR3, as DNA: TGTGCCACCAGCAGAGCCAGCGGGACAGGGCCTTCACCCCTCCACTTT. Protein sequence: CATSRASGTGPSPLHF.

This clone was seen a handful of times. This chain links TRBV27 with TRBJ2-3, with 7 bases lining up with TRBD2. In germline, CDR1 is MNHEY, CDR2 SMNVEV (reference sequence). CDR3 length: 15 residues. V shed 3 bases, J shed 2 bases, and the junction held 5 bases outside the gene matches. The DNA for the CDR3 is TGTGCCAGCAGTTTCAAGCGGGGCTACACAGATACGCAGTATTTT. Translation: CASSFKRGYTDTQYF.

This clone showed up just once. Written as DNA, the CDR3 is TGTGCCAGCAGTACCCCAGGGGTGGATGGCTACACCTTC. Its protein product is CASSTPGVDGYTF. The rearrangement links TRBV28 to TRBJ1-2, with a possible D match to TRBD1 (6 bases). The germline V and J ends were trimmed by 5 bases and 6 bases, with 13 bases remaining between them. This CDR3 has 13 residues. Germline CDR1 reads MDHEN; CDR2 reads SYDVKM.

The DNA for the CDR3 is TGTGCCAGCAGCCTGGGACTAGCTATGTACGAGCAGTACTTC. Its translation is CASSLGLAMYEQYF. V gene TRBV7-8 combines with J gene TRBJ2-7; 9 nucleotides line up with TRBD2. Trimming removed 5 bases from V and 4 bases from J; junction bases left unmatched: 6. The CDR3 is made up of 14 amino acids. Germline V lookup: CDR1 SGHVS, CDR2 FQNEAQ.

In its sample, this clone was seen a few times. The sample has other DNA sequences that encode this CDR3 too. CDR3 region: CAWSVRGGADTQYF. CDR3 bases: TGTGCCTGGAGTGTACGCGGCGGAGCAGATACGCAGTATTTT. The chain is built from TRBV30 and TRBJ2-3; no firm D call. Germline-derived CDR1 and CDR2 are GTSNPN and SVGIG (reference sequence). The CDR3 sequence is 14 residues long. V was clipped by 0 bases and J by 4 bases, with 11 bases between them.

This clone came up a few times. The chain has TRBV6-1 and TRBJ2-7, with D tentatively TRBD1 (5 bases). The CDR3 sequence is 12 residues long. The germline gives CDR1 MNHNS, CDR2 SASEGT. V was clipped by 7 bases and J by 3 bases, with 10 bases between them. The CDR3 nucleotides read TGTGCCAGCAAATTGACAGACTACGAGCAGTACTTC. Its protein product is CASKLTDYEQYF.

The CDR3 loop is CAISESDGNHEQYF. Written as DNA, the CDR3 is TGTGCCATCAGTGAGTCGGACGGGAACCACGAGCAGTACTTC. The rearrangement uses TRBV10-3 and TRBJ2-7; weak D call: TRBD2 (5 bases). Germline loops: CDR1 ENHRY, CDR2 SYGVKD. This CDR3 region has 14 residues. V shed 0 bases and J shed 5 bases, with 11 bases lying between them.

The chain links TRBV6-5 to TRBJ2-7; TRBD1 matches 9 bases. With V trimmed by 2 bases and J by 9 bases, 5 bases remained unmatched. Looked up from germline, CDR1 is MNHEY and CDR2 is SVGAGI. The length of the CDR3 is 13 residues. The CDR3 DNA follows: TGTGCCAGCAGTTACCGGGACAGGGAGGCGCAGTACTTC. This encodes CASSYRDREAQYF.

This clone was detected only a few times. The chain joins TRBV25-1 to TRBJ2-1; D not certain. Deletions cut 3 bases from V and 6 bases from J, with 15 bases between. Germline CDR1 and CDR2: MGHDK and SYGVNS. CDR3 length: 15 amino acids. CDR3 amino acids: CASSEAGMDGNEQFF. The CDR3 coding sequence is TGTGCCAGCAGTGAGGCAGGCATGGATGGCAATGAGCAGTTCTTC. The complete variable domain, with remaining parts taken from reference TRBV25-1 and TRBJ2-1, reads EADIYQTPRYLVIGTGKKITLECSQTMGHDKMYWYQQDPGMELHLIHYSYGVNSTEKGDLSSESTVSRIRTEHFPLTLESARPSHTSQYLCASSEAGMDGNEQFFGPGTRLTVL.

The V and J genes are TRBV6-6 and TRBJ1-1, with no clear D. Germline V gives CDR1 MNHNY, CDR2 SVGAGI (reference sequence). The CDR3 sequence is 14 residues long. The germline V and J ends were trimmed by 0 bases and 6 bases, with 11 bases remaining between them. In DNA, the CDR3 is TGTGCCAGCAGTTACTCGAGAGAGACATCTGAAGCTTTCTTT. This codes for CASSYSRETSEAFF.